This is a list of T cell receptor beta chains from one sample in a study of T-cell memory formation after mild COVID-19. TCRdb used MiXCR to reprocess the 5' RACE reads, holding one entry per CDR3 protein. The sample has roughly 600,000 distinct CDR3 sequences, approximately 18% seen once; the top ten hold around 12%. The sample comprised PBMCs or a T cell subset sorted from them (not recorded which). The receptors derive from an adult woman who had mild COVID-19 (a few samples of this study predate the infection). Cell type and time point are not known. The CDR3 runs from the conserved cysteine through the conserved F or W. Fields, in order: D gene, CDR3 length, J gene, clone size, V gene, CDR3 DNA, CDR3 protein. D genes are given only for firm matches. The listing skips clone size in some rows; elsewhere it reads once, few, many or a size class.

D gene: -; CDR3 length: 16; J gene: TRBJ2-6; clone size: -; V gene: TRBV6-5; CDR3 DNA: TGTGCCAGCAGTTACTCGGGATTCTCTGGGGCCAACGTCCTGACTTTC; CDR3 protein: CASSYSGFSGANVLTF
D gene: TRBD2; CDR3 length: 17; J gene: TRBJ2-7; clone size: -; V gene: TRBV6-5; CDR3 DNA: TGTGCCAGCAGTTACCGTCTGGGAGGGACCCCGAGCCACGAGCAGTACTTC; CDR3 protein: CASSYRLGGTPSHEQYF
D gene: TRBD2; CDR3 length: 16; J gene: TRBJ2-5; clone size: -; V gene: TRBV7-9; CDR3 DNA: TGTGCCAGCAGCTTAACTAGCGGGAGTTCCCAAGAGACCCAGTACTTC; CDR3 protein: CASSLTSGSSQETQYF
D gene: -; CDR3 length: 12; J gene: TRBJ2-7; clone size: few; V gene: TRBV30; CDR3 DNA: TGTGCCTGGAGTGTAGGGAGTCTCGAGCAGTACTTC; CDR3 protein: CAWSVGSLEQYF
D gene: -; CDR3 length: 16; J gene: TRBJ2-7; clone size: -; V gene: TRBV21-1; CDR3 DNA: TGTGCCAGCAGCAAAACAGGGTTCCCCAACACCTACGAGCAGTACTTC; CDR3 protein: CASSKTGFPNTYEQYF
D gene: TRBD2; CDR3 length: 14; J gene: TRBJ2-7; clone size: few; V gene: TRBV7-3; CDR3 DNA: TGTGCCAGCAGCTGGCTAGCGGGGAAAAACGAGCAGTACTTC; CDR3 protein: CASSWLAGKNEQYF
D gene: -; CDR3 length: 15; J gene: TRBJ2-3; clone size: few; V gene: TRBV7-2; CDR3 DNA: TGTGCCAGCAGCTTAATGGGGACTAGCACAGATACGCAGTATTTT; CDR3 protein: CASSLMGTSTDTQYF
D gene: -; CDR3 length: 11; J gene: TRBJ2-7; clone size: many; V gene: TRBV12-3/TRBV12-4; CDR3 DNA: TGTGCCAGCAGCTTAGGCTACGAGCAGTACTTC; CDR3 protein: CASSLGYEQYF
D gene: -; CDR3 length: 14; J gene: TRBJ1-2; clone size: -; V gene: TRBV6-1; CDR3 DNA: TGTGCCAGCAGTGAAGGGGGACAAAGAGTAGGCTACACCTTC; CDR3 protein: CASSEGGQRVGYTF
D gene: -; CDR3 length: 16; J gene: TRBJ2-3; clone size: -; V gene: TRBV19; CDR3 DNA: TGTGCCAGTAGTGGGGGCGGCGTCCCGAGCACAGATACGCAGTATTTT; CDR3 protein: CASSGGGVPSTDTQYF